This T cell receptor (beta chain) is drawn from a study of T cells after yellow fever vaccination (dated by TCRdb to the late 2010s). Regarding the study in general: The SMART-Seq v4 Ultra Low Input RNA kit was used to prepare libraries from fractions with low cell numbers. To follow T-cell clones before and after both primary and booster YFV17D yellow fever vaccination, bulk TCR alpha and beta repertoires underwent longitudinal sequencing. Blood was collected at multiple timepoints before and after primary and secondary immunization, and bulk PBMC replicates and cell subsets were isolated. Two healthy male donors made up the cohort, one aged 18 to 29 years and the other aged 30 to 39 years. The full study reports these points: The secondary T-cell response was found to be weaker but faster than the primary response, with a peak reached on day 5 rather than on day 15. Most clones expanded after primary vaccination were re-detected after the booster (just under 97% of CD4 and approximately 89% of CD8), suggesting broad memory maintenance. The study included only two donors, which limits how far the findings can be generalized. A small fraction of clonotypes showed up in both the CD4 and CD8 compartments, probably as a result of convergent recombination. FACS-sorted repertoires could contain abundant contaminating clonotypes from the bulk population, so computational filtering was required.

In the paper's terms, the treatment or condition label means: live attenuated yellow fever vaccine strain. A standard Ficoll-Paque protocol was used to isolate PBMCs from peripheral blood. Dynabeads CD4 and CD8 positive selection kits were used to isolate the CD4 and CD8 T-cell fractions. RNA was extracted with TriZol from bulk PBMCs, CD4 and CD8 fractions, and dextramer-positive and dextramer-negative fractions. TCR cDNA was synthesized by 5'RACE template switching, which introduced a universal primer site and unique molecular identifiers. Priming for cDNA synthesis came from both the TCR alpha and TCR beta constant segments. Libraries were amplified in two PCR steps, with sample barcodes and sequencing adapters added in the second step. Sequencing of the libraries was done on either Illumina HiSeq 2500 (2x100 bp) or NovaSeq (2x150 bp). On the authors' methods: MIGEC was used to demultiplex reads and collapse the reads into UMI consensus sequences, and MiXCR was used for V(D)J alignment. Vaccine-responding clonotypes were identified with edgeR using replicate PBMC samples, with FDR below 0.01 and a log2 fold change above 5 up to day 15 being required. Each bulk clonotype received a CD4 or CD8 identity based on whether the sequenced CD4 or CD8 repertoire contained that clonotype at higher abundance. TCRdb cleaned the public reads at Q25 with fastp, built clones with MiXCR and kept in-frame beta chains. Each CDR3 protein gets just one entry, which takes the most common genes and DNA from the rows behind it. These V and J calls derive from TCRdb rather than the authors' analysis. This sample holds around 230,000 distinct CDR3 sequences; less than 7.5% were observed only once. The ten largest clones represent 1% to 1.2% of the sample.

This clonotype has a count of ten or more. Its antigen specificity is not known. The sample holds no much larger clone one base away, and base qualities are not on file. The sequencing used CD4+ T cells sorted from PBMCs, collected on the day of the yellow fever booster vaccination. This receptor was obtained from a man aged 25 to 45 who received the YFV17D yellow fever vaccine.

The CDR3 protein sequence reads: CASRDRAGASYEQYF. The nucleotide sequence reads as follows: TGTGCCAGCAGGGATAGAGCGGGAGCCTCCTACGAGCAGTACTTC. Rearrangement joined TRBV6-1 to TRBJ2-7; 8 bases in the middle match TRBD2. For this chain, trimming is 6 bases at the V end and 0 bases at the J end, and the number of junction bases without a gene match is 7. CDR1 and CDR2, looked up from the germline V gene, are MNHNS and SASEGT. Including cysteine and phenylalanine, the CDR3 has 15 amino acids. Left in the record is the CDR3 DNA by itself, 45 bases read in frame from the first base.